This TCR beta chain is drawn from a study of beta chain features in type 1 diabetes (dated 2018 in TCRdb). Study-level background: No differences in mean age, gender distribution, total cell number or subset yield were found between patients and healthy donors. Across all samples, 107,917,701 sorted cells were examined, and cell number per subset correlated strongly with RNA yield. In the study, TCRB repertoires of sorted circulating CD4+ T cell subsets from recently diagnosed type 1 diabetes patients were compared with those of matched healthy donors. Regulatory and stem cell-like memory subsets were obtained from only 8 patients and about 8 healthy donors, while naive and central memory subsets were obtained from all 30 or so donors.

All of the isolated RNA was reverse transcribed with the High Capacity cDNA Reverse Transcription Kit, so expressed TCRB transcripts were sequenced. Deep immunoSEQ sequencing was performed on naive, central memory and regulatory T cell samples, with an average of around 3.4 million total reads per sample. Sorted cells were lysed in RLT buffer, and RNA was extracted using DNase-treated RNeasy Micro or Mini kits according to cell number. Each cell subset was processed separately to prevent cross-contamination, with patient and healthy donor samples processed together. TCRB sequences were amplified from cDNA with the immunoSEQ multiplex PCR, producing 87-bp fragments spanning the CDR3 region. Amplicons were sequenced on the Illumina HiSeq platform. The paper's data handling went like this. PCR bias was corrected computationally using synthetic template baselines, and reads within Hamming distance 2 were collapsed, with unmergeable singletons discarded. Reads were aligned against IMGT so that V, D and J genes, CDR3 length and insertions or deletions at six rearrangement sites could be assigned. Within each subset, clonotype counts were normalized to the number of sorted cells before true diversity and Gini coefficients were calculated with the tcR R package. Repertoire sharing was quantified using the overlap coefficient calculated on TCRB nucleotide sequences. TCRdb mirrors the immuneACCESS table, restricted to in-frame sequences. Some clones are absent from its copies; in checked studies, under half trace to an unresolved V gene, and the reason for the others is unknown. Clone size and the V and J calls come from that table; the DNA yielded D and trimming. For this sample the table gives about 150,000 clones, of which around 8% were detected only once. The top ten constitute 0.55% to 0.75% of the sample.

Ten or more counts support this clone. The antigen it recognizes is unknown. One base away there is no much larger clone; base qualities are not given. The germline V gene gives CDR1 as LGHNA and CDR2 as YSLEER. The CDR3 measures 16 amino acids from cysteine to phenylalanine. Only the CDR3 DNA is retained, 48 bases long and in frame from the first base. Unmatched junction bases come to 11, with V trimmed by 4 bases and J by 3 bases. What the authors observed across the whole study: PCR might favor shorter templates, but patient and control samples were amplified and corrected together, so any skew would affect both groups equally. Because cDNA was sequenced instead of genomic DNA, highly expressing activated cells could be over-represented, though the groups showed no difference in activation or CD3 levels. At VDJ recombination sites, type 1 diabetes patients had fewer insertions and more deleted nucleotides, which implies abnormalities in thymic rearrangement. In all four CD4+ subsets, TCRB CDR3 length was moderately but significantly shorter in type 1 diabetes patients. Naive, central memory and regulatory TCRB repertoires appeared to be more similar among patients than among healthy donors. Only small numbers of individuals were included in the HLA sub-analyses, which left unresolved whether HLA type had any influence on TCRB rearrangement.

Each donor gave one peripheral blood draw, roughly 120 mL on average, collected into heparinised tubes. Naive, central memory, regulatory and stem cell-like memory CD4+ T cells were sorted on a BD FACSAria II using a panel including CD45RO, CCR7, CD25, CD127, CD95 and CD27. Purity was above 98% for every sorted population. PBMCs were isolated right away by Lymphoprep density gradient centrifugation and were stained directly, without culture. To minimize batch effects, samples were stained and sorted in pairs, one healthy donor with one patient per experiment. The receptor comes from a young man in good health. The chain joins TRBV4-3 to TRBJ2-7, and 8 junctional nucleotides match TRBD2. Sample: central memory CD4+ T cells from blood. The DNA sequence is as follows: TGCGCCAGCAGCCCCAGGCGGGGGGCGGTTAGCTACGAGCAGTACTTC. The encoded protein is CASSPRRGAVSYEQYF.